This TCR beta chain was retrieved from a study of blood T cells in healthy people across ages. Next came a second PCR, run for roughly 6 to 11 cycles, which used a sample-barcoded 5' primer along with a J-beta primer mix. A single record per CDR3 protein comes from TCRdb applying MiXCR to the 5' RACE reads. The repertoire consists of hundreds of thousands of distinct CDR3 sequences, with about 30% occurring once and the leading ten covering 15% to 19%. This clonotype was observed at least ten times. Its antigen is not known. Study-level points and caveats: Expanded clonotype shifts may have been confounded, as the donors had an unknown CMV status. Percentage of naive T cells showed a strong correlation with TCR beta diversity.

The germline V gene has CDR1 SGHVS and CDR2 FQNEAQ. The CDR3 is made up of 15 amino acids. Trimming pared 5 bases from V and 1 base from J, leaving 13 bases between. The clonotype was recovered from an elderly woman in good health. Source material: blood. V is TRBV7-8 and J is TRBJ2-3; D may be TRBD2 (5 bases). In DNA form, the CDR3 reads TGTGCCAGCAGCACCCGACTATCGGGCACAGATACGCAGTATTTT. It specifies CASSTRLSGTDTQYF. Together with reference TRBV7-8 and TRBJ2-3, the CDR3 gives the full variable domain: GAGVSQSPRYKVAKRGQDVALRCDPISGHVSLFWYQQALGQGPEFLTYFQNEAQLDKSGLPSDRFFAERPEGSVSTLKIQRTQQEDSAVYLCASSTRLSGTDTQYFGPGTRLTVL.